What follows are 20 T cell receptor beta chains derived from one specimen sequenced in a study of T cell repertoires in cytomegalovirus infection. TCRdb re-called the reads with MiXCR, one entry per CDR3 protein. Of more than 400,000 distinct CDR3 sequences in the sample, around 27% were seen once. Specimen: PBMCs. These receptors originate from a human donor in good health (CMV status not recorded). Some clones in this sample may be carry-over from other donors' samples.

The table lists this clonotype with many counts. This chain connects TRBV7-2 to TRBJ1-2, with D maybe TRBD1 (5 bases). Germline CDR1 SGHTA, CDR2 FQGNSA. Trimming pared 0 bases from V and 5 bases from J, leaving 7 bases between. The CDR3 length is 13 residues. The CDR3 loop reads CASSLAGDYGYTF. In DNA, the CDR3 is TGTGCCAGCAGCTTAGCGGGGGATTATGGCTACACCTTC.

CDR3 DNA: TGTGCCAGCAGTTACCGACGGCGGGAGGCCGACTACGAGCAGTACTTC. Translating gives CASSYRRREADYEQYF. This rearrangement joins TRBV6-1 to TRBJ2-7, with 8 positions matching TRBD2. This CDR3 comprises 16 residues. CDR1 and CDR2 (germline): MNHNS, SASEGT. After removal of 5 bases from V and 3 bases from J, the junction contained 12 bases not matched to a gene.

This clonotype has more than one count but fewer than ten. V is TRBV20-1 and J is TRBJ2-1; 11 nucleotides align to TRBD2. CDR1 DFQATT and CDR2 SNEGSKA come from the germline V gene (reference sequence). J gave up 7 bases and V 3 bases, and 11 bases lay outside the gene matches. The CDR3 covers 16 residues. The CDR3 nucleotides read TGCAGTGCTAGGACTAGCGGGACACTGTTAGGGAATGAGCAGTTCTTC. It is translated as CSARTSGTLLGNEQFF.

The V and J genes are TRBV15 and TRBJ1-3; tentatively, D is TRBD1 (5 bases). V was shortened by 2 bases and J by 2 bases, with 16 bases between the two germline ends. The V gene's germline CDR1 is LNHNV and CDR2 YYDKDF (reference sequence). The CDR3 covers 17 residues. CDR3 loop: CATSRSRQLTTGNTIYF. The CDR3 coding sequence is TGTGCCACCAGCAGATCCAGACAGTTAACGACTGGAAACACCATATATTTT.

This clonotype was seen only a few times. The chain joins TRBV10-3 to TRBJ2-1, with 10 bases identical to TRBD2. CDR1 and CDR2 from the germline V gene are ENHRY and SYGVKD. V dropped 5 bases and J dropped 6; count of bases not matched to a gene: 7. This CDR3 has 15 amino acids. This CDR3 is CAISREREGPNEQFF. CDR3 bases: TGTGCCATCAGTCGCGAGCGGGAGGGCCCCAATGAGCAGTTCTTC.

The rearrangement uses TRBV11-2 and TRBJ2-7, with TRBD2 identical over 12 bases. The CDR3 contains 14 residues. The germline V gene has CDR1 SGHAT and CDR2 FQNNGV. Losses at the gene ends were 6 bases for V and 4 bases for J; bases not matched to a gene: 4. The CDR3 bases are TGTGCCAGCAGAAGACTAGCGGGAGAGTACGAGCAGTACTTC. Protein: CASRRLAGEYEQYF. Together with reference TRBV11-2 and TRBJ2-7, the CDR3 gives the full variable domain: EAGVAQSPRYKIIEKRQSVAFWCNPISGHATLYWYQQILGQGPKLLIQFQNNGVVDDSQLPKDRFSAERLKGVDSTLKIQPAKLEDSAVYLCASRRLAGEYEQYFGPGTRLTVT.

The V gene is TRBV19, the J gene TRBJ1-1; D remains unclear. The CDR3 spans 16 residues. From germline, CDR1 is LNHDA and CDR2 SQIVND (reference sequence). Trimming stripped 5 bases from V and 6 bases from J, with 22 bases between. The DNA for the CDR3 is TGTGCCAGTAGTCACATCGTTGAGACCGGCTTCCCTGAAGCTTTCTTT. This gives the protein CASSHIVETGFPEAFF. The whole variable domain, remainder taken from reference TRBV19 and TRBJ1-1, is DGGITQSPKYLFRKEGQNVTLSCEQNLNHDAMYWYRQDPGQGLRLIYYSQIVNDFQKGDIAEGYSVSREKKESFPLTVTSAQKNPTAFYLCASSHIVETGFPEAFFGQGTRLTVV.

This clonotype turned up a few times. This chain joins TRBV7-2 and TRBJ2-7; tentatively, D is TRBD2 (7 bases). Germline CDR1 and CDR2: SGHTA and FQGNSA. The V and J ends lost 4 bases and 3 bases respectively, with 16 bases between them. This CDR3 has 15 residues. Here the CDR3 reads CASSWGGAHYYEQYV. The CDR3 DNA reads TGTGCCAGCAGCTGGGGGGGGGCGCACTACTACGAGCAGTACGTC.

The chain is built from TRBV29-1 and TRBJ2-7, with unresolved D. This CDR3 has 12 amino acids. The V gene's germline CDR1 is SQVTM and CDR2 ANQGSEA. Trimming pared 5 bases from V and 2 bases from J, leaving 10 bases between. This CDR3 is CSVLESTYEQYF. CDR3 in DNA: TGCAGCGTTTTGGAGTCTACCTACGAGCAGTACTTC.

This chain uses TRBV19 with TRBJ1-1; 7 positions match TRBD1. The CDR3 length is 14 residues. The germline CDR1 and CDR2 sequences are LNHDA and SQIVND (reference sequence). V shed 3 bases, J shed 0 bases, and the junction held 1 base outside the gene matches. CDR3 in amino acids: CASSMTGLNTEAFF. The CDR3 DNA is TGTGCCAGTAGTATGACAGGGTTGAACACTGAAGCTTTCTTT.

V and J are TRBV7-9 and TRBJ1-6, with 8 bases that match TRBD1. V lost 1 base and J lost 10; bases outside the gene matches: 6. CDR3 size: 15 residues. Germline assignment: CDR1 SEHNR and CDR2 FQNEAQ (reference sequence). In nucleotides, the CDR3 is TGTGCCAGCAGCTTAGGGGGAGACAGGGGCTCACCCCTCCACTTT. Translated: CASSLGGDRGSPLHF.

The V gene is TRBV20-1, the J gene TRBJ2-1, with 11 bases fitting TRBD2. The J segment lost 4 bases and the V segment lost 3 bases, leaving 5 bases of the junction unmatched. Germline assignment: CDR1 DFQATT and CDR2 SNEGSKA (reference sequence). The CDR3 runs 15 residues. This chain's CDR3 is CSARPGTSGYNEQFF. The CDR3 DNA is TGCAGTGCTAGGCCCGGGACTAGCGGTTACAATGAGCAGTTCTTC.

This clonotype came up a few times. The chain has TRBV9 and TRBJ2-1, with 8 bases identical to TRBD2. The CDR3 sequence is 17 residues long. Per the germline V gene, CDR1 is SGDLS and CDR2 is YYNGEE. J gave up 8 bases and V 0 bases, and 13 bases lay outside the gene matches. The CDR3 DNA sequence: TGTGCCAGCAGCGTAGAGGGTAGGCTAGCGGGTATCGATGAGCAGTTCTTC. Translated: CASSVEGRLAGIDEQFF.

This clonotype occurred many times. This rearrangement joins TRBV7-2 to TRBJ1-5, with D unresolved. CDR3 length: 15 amino acids. V was shortened by 5 bases and J by 2 bases, with 13 bases between the two germline ends. Germline loops: CDR1 SGHTA, CDR2 FQGNSA. The DNA of the CDR3 is TGTGCCAGCAGCCGACCGGGTGGAGGCAATCAGCCCCAGCATTTT. Translated, it gives CASSRPGGGNQPQHF. Full variable domain (remainder filled in from reference TRBV7-2 and TRBJ1-5): GAGVSQSPSNKVTEKGKDVELRCDPISGHTALYWYRQSLGQGLEFLIYFQGNSAPDKSGLPSDRFSAERTGGSVSTLTIQRTQQEDSAVYLCASSRPGGGNQPQHFGDGTRLSIL.

The chain recombines TRBV28 with TRBJ2-7, with 7 positions matching TRBD1. V was pared by 5 bases and J by 4 bases, with 5 bases of the junction left unmatched. The length of the CDR3 is 13 residues. Germline CDR1 is MDHEN and CDR2 is SYDVKM. Here the CDR3 reads CASSTTGNYEQYF. CDR3 in DNA: TGTGCCAGCAGTACGACAGGGAATTACGAGCAGTACTTC.

The chain couples TRBV19 to TRBJ2-3, with unresolved D. CDR1 is LNHDA and CDR2 is SQIVND in the germline V gene (reference sequence). The CDR3 covers 16 residues. The V gene lost 7 bases and the J gene lost 1 base, with 18 bases spanning the gap. The DNA of the CDR3 is TGTGCCAGTAACAATAGACGGGCAGACGGCACAGATACGCAGTATTTT. Translated: CASNNRRADGTDTQYF.

This clonotype has more than one count but fewer than ten. The gene calls are TRBV6-2 or TRBV6-3 and TRBJ1-1; TRBD1 is a possible D gene (5 bases). V lost 2 bases and J lost 7, with 8 bases in between. Looked up from germline, CDR1 is MNHEY and CDR2 is SVGEGT. CDR3 length: 12 residues. CDR3 DNA: TGTGCCAGCAGTTACATCGACAGTGAAGCTTTCTTT. The encoded protein is CASSYIDSEAFF.

The chain carries TRBV7-7 and TRBJ2-2; 13 positions match TRBD2. CDR1 SSHAT and CDR2 FNYEAQ come from the germline V gene (reference sequence). The CDR3 runs 17 residues. Losses at the gene ends were 4 bases for V and 0 bases for J; bases not matched to a gene: 2. The CDR3 sequence is CASSSGLAGTNTGELFF. DNA of the CDR3: TGTGCCAGCAGCTCGGGACTAGCGGGAACGAACACCGGGGAGCTGTTTTTT.

This clonotype was found a few times. This chain uses TRBV11-2 with TRBJ2-5, with TRBD2 matching 8 bases. Germline loops: CDR1 SGHAT, CDR2 FQNNGV. J was trimmed by 3 bases and V by 1 base; bases with no gene match: 7. This CDR3 is 16 amino acids long. Here the CDR3 reads CASSLALTSDKETQYF. CDR3 in DNA: TGTGCCAGCAGCTTAGCCCTGACTAGCGATAAAGAGACCCAGTACTTC.

This clonotype was counted a few times. The chain employs TRBV14 and TRBJ1-2; D is ambiguous. The V end was cut by 0 bases, the J end by 8 bases, with 7 bases between. The CDR3 has 12 residues. Germline CDR1 SGHDN, CDR2 FVKESK. The CDR3 reads CASSQDSWGYTF. In nucleotides, the CDR3 is TGTGCCAGCAGCCAAGATTCATGGGGCTACACCTTC.